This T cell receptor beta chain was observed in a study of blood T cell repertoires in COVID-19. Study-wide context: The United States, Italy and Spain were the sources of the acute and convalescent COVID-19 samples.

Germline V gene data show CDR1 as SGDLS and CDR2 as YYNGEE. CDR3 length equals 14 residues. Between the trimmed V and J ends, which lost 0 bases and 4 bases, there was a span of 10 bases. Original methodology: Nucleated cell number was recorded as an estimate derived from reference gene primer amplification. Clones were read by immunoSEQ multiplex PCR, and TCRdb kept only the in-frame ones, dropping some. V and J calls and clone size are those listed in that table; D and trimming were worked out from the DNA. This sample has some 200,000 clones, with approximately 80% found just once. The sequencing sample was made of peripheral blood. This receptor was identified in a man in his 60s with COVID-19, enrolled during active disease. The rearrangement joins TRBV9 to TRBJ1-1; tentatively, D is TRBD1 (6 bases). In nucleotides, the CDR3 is TGTGCCAGCAGCGTAGATGGCAGGGGCACTGAAGCTTTCTTT. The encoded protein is CASSVDGRGTEAFF.